One sample yielded the 32 T cell receptor beta chains listed below, sequenced in a study of response to subunit inactivated influenza vaccine. MiXCR, run by TCRdb on the RT-PCR reads, gives a single entry per CDR3 protein. The data contain more than 400,000 distinct CDR3 sequences, roughly 9.8% of them singletons. The material sequenced was PBMCs from blood, taken roughly 45 days after vaccination. These receptors came from a man in his fifties who received an inactivated influenza vaccine.

CDR3: CASSLVSGLYEQYF. As DNA, the CDR3 is TGCGCCAGCAGCTTGGTGTCAGGACTCTACGAGCAGTACTTC. The chain joins TRBV5-1 to TRBJ2-7, with TRBD2 as a possible D gene (5 bases). Trimming left V 0 bases short and J 3 bases short, with 10 bases between. CDR1 and CDR2 from the germline V gene are SGHRS and YFSETQ. This CDR3 contains 14 residues.

This clonotype was detected many times. J is TRBJ2-1 and V is TRBV5-1; D possibly corresponds to TRBD1 (5 bases). The V gene's germline CDR1 is SGHRS and CDR2 YFSETQ. This CDR3 has 16 amino acids. V gave up 0 bases and J gave up 0 bases, with 10 bases separating them. CDR3 DNA sequence: TGCGCCAGCAGCTTGGCAGGGCCCGACTCCTACAATGAGCAGTTCTTC. Translation: CASSLAGPDSYNEQFF. The complete variable domain, with remaining parts taken from reference TRBV5-1 and TRBJ2-1, reads KAGVTQTPRYLIKTRGQQVTLSCSPISGHRSVSWYQQTPGQGLQFLFEYFSETQRNKGNFPGRFSGRQFSNSRSEMNVSTLELGDSALYLCASSLAGPDSYNEQFFGPGTRLTVL.

The chain joins TRBV5-1 to TRBJ2-1; TRBD1 or TRBD2 may be the D gene (7 bases each). V was cut by 7 bases and J by 5 bases, with 22 bases left in between. The CDR3 is 16 amino acids. Germline values: CDR1 SGHRS, CDR2 YFSETQ. In DNA, the CDR3 is TGCGCCAGCGAGGGGGGGGTGATACAGGGGAACAATGAGCAGTTCTTC. Its protein is CASEGGVIQGNNEQFF.

This clonotype was detected only once. The chain recombines TRBV5-1 with TRBJ2-5; a possible D gene is TRBD2 (6 bases). The CDR3 extends over 15 amino acids. CDR1 is SGHRS, CDR2 YFSETQ, per germline. V lost 4 bases and J lost 1, with 14 bases in between. CDR3 nucleotide sequence: TGCGCCAGCAGCCCTGGGGCGGGGACCCAAGAGACCCAGTACTTC. Translated, it gives CASSPGAGTQETQYF.

This sequence joins TRBV11-2 and TRBJ2-7, with D perhaps matching TRBD1 (5 bases). The V end was cut by 2 bases, the J end by 10 bases, with 15 bases between. Germline CDR1 is SGHAT and CDR2 is FQNNGV. The CDR3 loop spans 13 amino acids. In nucleotides, the CDR3 is TGTGCCAGCAGCTTAAACCCTGACAGCCTCCAGTACTTC. Translation gives CASSLNPDSLQYF.

In its sample, this clonotype was seen a few times. This sequence joins TRBV5-1 and TRBJ1-1; 9 nucleotides agree with TRBD1. The CDR3 loop spans 15 amino acids. Trimming took 5 bases from V and 3 from J; bases not matched to a gene: 8. CDR1 is SGHRS and CDR2 is YFSETQ in the germline V gene. DNA for the CDR3: TGCGCCAGCAGTAAGGGACAGGGAAAGCACACTGAAGCTTTCTTT. Its translation: CASSKGQGKHTEAFF. Drawing the rest from reference TRBV5-1 and TRBJ1-1, the complete variable domain is KAGVTQTPRYLIKTRGQQVTLSCSPISGHRSVSWYQQTPGQGLQFLFEYFSETQRNKGNFPGRFSGRQFSNSRSEMNVSTLELGDSALYLCASSKGQGKHTEAFFGQGTRLTVV.

This clonotype was seen repeatedly, ten times or more. The V call is TRBV9, the J call TRBJ1-1; D not resolved. The CDR3 has 15 residues. Germline V gives CDR1 SGDLS, CDR2 YYNGEE. V was pared by 0 bases and J by 0 bases, with 9 bases between. CDR3 bases: TGTGCCAGCAGCGTAGGAACTTCCATGAACACTGAAGCTTTCTTT. It specifies CASSVGTSMNTEAFF.

The rearrangement links TRBV7-6 to TRBJ2-3; 8 nucleotides line up with TRBD2. The CDR3 has 17 residues. Germline V gives CDR1 SGHVS, CDR2 FNYEAQ. V lost 3 bases and J lost 5; bases outside the gene matches: 13. For the CDR3, the DNA is TGTGCCAGCAGCTTTTTGGGCGACGGGAGGGCCAAAGATACGCAGTATTTT. Translated, it gives CASSFLGDGRAKDTQYF.

Many counts were recorded for this clonotype. The J gene is TRBJ2-4, the V gene TRBV20-1; no reliable D call. The V gene's germline CDR1 is DFQATT and CDR2 SNEGSKA (reference sequence). V shed 0 bases and J shed 7 bases, with 19 bases lying between them. The CDR3 length is 16 residues. CDR3 coding DNA: TGCAGTGCTAGAGATTCGTTCCGGCAGGTAAAGAACATTCAGTACTTC. As protein: CSARDSFRQVKNIQYF.

The J gene is TRBJ2-7, the V gene TRBV12-3 or TRBV12-4; TRBD1 is a possible D gene (5 bases). The CDR3 extends over 15 amino acids. Trimming shortened V by 2 bases and J by 3 bases, and 14 bases separated the two germline ends. The CDR3 loop is CASSLFWGSNYEQYF. The CDR3 DNA reads as TGTGCCAGCAGTTTATTCTGGGGCTCCAACTACGAGCAGTACTTC.

The table lists this clonotype with a few counts. V and J are TRBV28 and TRBJ2-3; D gene uncertain. Germline values: CDR1 MDHEN, CDR2 SYDVKM. The CDR3 length is 13 residues. Trimming removed 7 bases from V and 5 bases from J, with 13 bases in between. This chain's CDR3 is CASIPLTRDTQYF. In nucleotides, the CDR3 is TGTGCCAGCATCCCGCTAACGCGAGATACGCAGTATTTT.

This rearrangement joins TRBV12-3 or TRBV12-4 to TRBJ1-1; no definite D call. The CDR3 sequence is 13 residues long. V was clipped by 5 bases and J by 3 bases, with 10 bases between them. CDR3 DNA sequence: TGTGCCAGCAGTACACAGCGGGACACTGAAGCTTTCTTT. Protein sequence: CASSTQRDTEAFF.

J is TRBJ1-5 and V is TRBV6-2 or TRBV6-3; the match to TRBD1 covers 8 bases. Losses at the gene ends were 0 bases for V and 7 bases for J; bases not matched to a gene: 8. Germline V gene data show CDR1 as MNHEY and CDR2 as SVGEGT. This CDR3 spans 16 amino acids. DNA for the CDR3: TGTGCCAGCAGTTACTCAGGACAGGGTTTGCGGCAGCCCCAGCATTTT. Residues: CASSYSGQGLRQPQHF.

This clonotype was found many times. J is TRBJ2-7 and V is TRBV14; 7 nucleotides match TRBD2. With V trimmed by 0 bases and J by 4 bases, 6 bases remained unmatched. The CDR3 runs to 15 residues. CDR1 and CDR2 (germline): SGHDN, FVKESK. CDR3 residues: CASSQDAGTTYEQYF. The CDR3, as DNA: TGTGCCAGCAGCCAAGATGCGGGGACTACTTACGAGCAGTACTTC.

This clonotype occurred a few times. The chain carries TRBV7-8 and TRBJ2-1; 14 bases are shared with TRBD2. The CDR3 has 18 residues. Germline CDR1 is SGHVS and CDR2 is FQNEAQ. Germline trimming cut 1 base from V and 0 bases from J; bases unmatched to any gene: 2. The CDR3 loop is CASSLEGTSGSSYNEQFF. CDR3 nucleotides: TGTGCCAGCAGCTTAGAAGGGACTAGCGGGAGCTCCTACAATGAGCAGTTCTTC. The variable domain in full, with the rest retrieved from reference TRBV7-8 and TRBJ2-1, is GAGVSQSPRYKVAKRGQDVALRCDPISGHVSLFWYQQALGQGPEFLTYFQNEAQLDKSGLPSDRFFAERPEGSVSTLKIQRTQQEDSAVYLCASSLEGTSGSSYNEQFFGPGTRLTVL.

The chain is built from TRBV7-2 and TRBJ1-5; possible D gene TRBD1, 5 bases. V dropped 0 bases and J dropped 3 bases, with 9 bases sitting between them. Germline assignment: CDR1 SGHTA and CDR2 FQGNSA. CDR3 length: 15 residues. In DNA form, the CDR3 reads TGTGCCAGCAGCTTAGCCGGGGGTGCCAATCAGCCCCAGCATTTT. It translates to CASSLAGGANQPQHF. Drawing the rest from reference TRBV7-2 and TRBJ1-5, the complete variable domain is GAGVSQSPSNKVTEKGKDVELRCDPISGHTALYWYRQSLGQGLEFLIYFQGNSAPDKSGLPSDRFSAERTGGSVSTLTIQRTQQEDSAVYLCASSLAGGANQPQHFGDGTRLSIL.

Many counts were recorded for this clonotype. The chain is built from TRBV12-3 or TRBV12-4 and TRBJ2-2, with TRBD2 matching 7 bases. V shed 6 bases, J shed 1 base, and the junction held 5 bases outside the gene matches. The CDR3 is made up of 15 amino acids. The CDR3, as DNA: TGTGCCAGCAGACCGGGACTACAGAACACCGGGGAGCTGTTTTTT. Its translation: CASRPGLQNTGELFF.

In its sample, this clonotype was seen a few times. The chain uses TRBV5-6 and TRBJ2-5, with a possible D match to TRBD2 (5 bases). Between the trimmed V and J ends, which lost 4 bases and 5 bases, there was a span of 15 bases. The CDR3 loop spans 14 amino acids. CDR1 SGHDT and CDR2 YYEEEE come from the germline V gene. The CDR3 DNA is TGTGCCAGCAGCACTAGACCAGACGGGGAGACCCAGTACTTC. Residues: CASSTRPDGETQYF.

This clonotype appeared a few times. V and J are TRBV7-2 and TRBJ2-3; no firm D call. The CDR3 extends over 8 amino acids. Germline CDR1 SGHTA, CDR2 FQGNSA. Deletions cut 10 bases from V and 4 bases from J, with 0 bases between. The CDR3 loop reads CATDTQYF. CDR3 nucleotides: TGTGCCACAGATACGCAGTATTTT.

This clonotype was counted ten times or more. This chain joins TRBV10-3 and TRBJ2-1; TRBD1 or TRBD2 may be the D gene (5 bases each). CDR1 ENHRY and CDR2 SYGVKD come from the germline V gene. Between the trimmed V and J ends, which lost 6 bases and 3 bases, there was a span of 9 bases. The CDR3 covers 13 residues. CDR3 sequence: CAIRGTDYNEQFF. DNA of the CDR3: TGTGCCATCAGGGGGACGGACTACAATGAGCAGTTCTTC.

V usage is TRBV2 and J usage is TRBJ2-5; possible D gene TRBD2, 7 bases. This CDR3 spans 16 amino acids. Germline lookup yields CDR1 SNHLY and CDR2 FYNNEI. Trimming removed 7 bases at V and 2 bases at J, with 20 bases between. The CDR3 here is CASTWGGLAEQETQYF. The CDR3 nucleotides read TGTGCCAGCACGTGGGGGGGGCTAGCGGAACAAGAGACCCAGTACTTC.

The chain couples TRBV18 to TRBJ2-1, with D unclear. This CDR3 spans 13 amino acids. Germline V lookup: CDR1 KGHSH, CDR2 LQKENI. V shed 3 bases and J shed 5 bases, with 8 bases lying between them. The CDR3 region is CASSPKNHNEQFF. The CDR3 coding sequence is TGTGCCAGCTCACCGAAAAATCACAATGAGCAGTTCTTC.

This clonotype was seen only a few times. The chain links TRBV7-3 to TRBJ2-6, with 7 nucleotides matching TRBD1. Germline V CDR1 and CDR2: SGHTA, FQGTGA. V shed 1 base and J 3 bases; nucleotides not matched to a gene: 6. CDR3 length: 17 amino acids. The CDR3 loop reads CASSLRGTGVGANVLTF. The DNA for the CDR3 is TGTGCCAGCAGCTTAAGGGGAACAGGGGTTGGGGCCAACGTCCTGACTTTC.

The chain is built from TRBV29-1 and TRBJ2-5, with 10 bases matching TRBD1. V was clipped by 7 bases and J by 5 bases; unmatched bases: 13. This CDR3 region has 15 residues. The germline gives CDR1 SQVTM, CDR2 ANQGSEA. The DNA for the CDR3 is TGCAGCGCAGCTACGGGGACAGGGGCTACGGAGACCCAGTACTTC. Translation gives CSAATGTGATETQYF.

The sample holds many counts of this clonotype. V and J are TRBV10-3 and TRBJ2-1; 10 bases are a match to TRBD1. V shed 10 bases and J 3 bases; nucleotides not matched to a gene: 6. The CDR3 length is 14 residues. Germline V gene data show CDR1 as ENHRY and CDR2 as SYGVKD. For the CDR3, the DNA is TGTGCCACCCGGGACAGGGGATTCTACAATGAGCAGTTCTTC. Translating gives CATRDRGFYNEQFF.

This clonotype has more than one count but fewer than ten. The chain joins TRBV27 to TRBJ2-1, with D maybe TRBD2 (5 bases). Germline CDR1 and CDR2: MNHEY and SMNVEV (reference sequence). V was clipped by 4 bases and J by 4 bases, with 8 bases between them. This CDR3 has 13 amino acids. In DNA, the CDR3 is TGTGCCAGCAGTTCGACTAAGTACAATGAGCAGTTCTTC. Translating gives CASSSTKYNEQFF.

This clonotype was recorded many times. The genes are TRBV7-2 and TRBJ1-6; 9 nucleotides agree with TRBD1. CDR3 size: 14 residues. The trim removed 0 bases at V and 14 bases at J, leaving 5 bases unmatched. The germline V gene encodes CDR1 SGHTA and CDR2 FQGNSA. The DNA for the CDR3 is TGTGCCAGCAGCTTAGCGCATGGGACAGGGACCCTCCACTTT. It translates to CASSLAHGTGTLHF.

In this sample, this clonotype turned up many times. The chain carries TRBV29-1 and TRBJ2-2; D not resolved. V lost 4 bases and J 3 bases, leaving 6 bases between the germline ends. The CDR3 totals 12 residues. The germline gives CDR1 SQVTM, CDR2 ANQGSEA. The CDR3 sequence is CSVGLHTGELFF. DNA for the CDR3: TGCAGCGTTGGCCTGCACACCGGGGAGCTGTTTTTT.

The chain carries TRBV5-6 and TRBJ2-5, with D perhaps given as TRBD1 or TRBD2 (6 bases each). Germline V gives CDR1 SGHDT, CDR2 YYEEEE. V was cut by 2 bases and J by 2 bases, with 10 bases left in between. The CDR3 has 14 amino acids. CDR3 sequence reads: CASSFQGRQETQYF. In DNA, the CDR3 is TGTGCCAGCAGCTTTCAGGGGAGGCAAGAGACCCAGTACTTC.

The chain recombines TRBV13 with TRBJ2-5, with 9 bases identical to TRBD2. Trimming at V came to 5 bases and at J to 3 bases, leaving 10 bases not matched to a gene. Germline CDR1 PRHDT, CDR2 FYEKMQ (reference sequence). There are 16 residues in the CDR3. In DNA form, the CDR3 reads TGTGCCAGCAGCCCAGGGACTAGCCCTTTGAAAGAGACCCAGTACTTC. Amino acids: CASSPGTSPLKETQYF.

J is TRBJ2-3 and V is TRBV20-1, with D unresolved. The V end was cut by 0 bases, the J end by 3 bases, with 10 bases between. The CDR3 length is 14 residues. The germline V gene has CDR1 DFQATT and CDR2 SNEGSKA (reference sequence). This chain's CDR3 is CSARDVGQTDTQYF. The CDR3 coding sequence is TGCAGTGCTAGAGACGTTGGGCAAACAGATACGCAGTATTTT.

This clonotype was seen a few times. The genes are TRBV20-1 and TRBJ2-7, with 12 positions matching TRBD2. CDR1 and CDR2 from the germline V gene are DFQATT and SNEGSKA (reference sequence). V gave up 0 bases and J gave up 3 bases; unmatched junction bases: 9. This CDR3 is built from 17 residues. The CDR3 loop reads CSARDPTSGRYIYEQYF. Here the CDR3 DNA reads TGCAGTGCTAGAGATCCAACTAGCGGGAGGTATATCTACGAGCAGTACTTC.